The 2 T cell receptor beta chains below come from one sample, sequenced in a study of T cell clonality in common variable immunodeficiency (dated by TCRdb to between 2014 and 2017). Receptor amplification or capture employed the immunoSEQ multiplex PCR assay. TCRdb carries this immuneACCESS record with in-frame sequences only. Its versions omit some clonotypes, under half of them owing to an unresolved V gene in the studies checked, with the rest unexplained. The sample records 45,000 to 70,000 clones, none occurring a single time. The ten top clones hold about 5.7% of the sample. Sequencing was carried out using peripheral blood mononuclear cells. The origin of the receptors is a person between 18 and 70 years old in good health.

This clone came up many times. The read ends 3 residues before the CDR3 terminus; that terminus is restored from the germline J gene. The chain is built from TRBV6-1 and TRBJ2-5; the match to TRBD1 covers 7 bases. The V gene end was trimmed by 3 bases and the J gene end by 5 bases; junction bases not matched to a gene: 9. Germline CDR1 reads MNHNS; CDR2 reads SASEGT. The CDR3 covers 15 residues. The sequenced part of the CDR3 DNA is TGTGCCAGCAGTGACAATAGGGGGCCAGGGGAGACC. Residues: CASSDNRGPGET. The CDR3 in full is CASSDNRGPGETQYF.

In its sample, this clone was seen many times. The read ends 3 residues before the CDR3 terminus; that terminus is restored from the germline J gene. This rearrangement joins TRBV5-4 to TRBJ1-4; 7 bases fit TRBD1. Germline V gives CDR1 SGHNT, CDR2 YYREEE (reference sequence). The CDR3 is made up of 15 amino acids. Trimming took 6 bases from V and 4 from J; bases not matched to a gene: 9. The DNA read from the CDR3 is TGTGCCAGCAAACCGGGACAGAATTTTAATGAAAAA. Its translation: CASKPGQNFNEK. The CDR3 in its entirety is CASKPGQNFNEKLFF.